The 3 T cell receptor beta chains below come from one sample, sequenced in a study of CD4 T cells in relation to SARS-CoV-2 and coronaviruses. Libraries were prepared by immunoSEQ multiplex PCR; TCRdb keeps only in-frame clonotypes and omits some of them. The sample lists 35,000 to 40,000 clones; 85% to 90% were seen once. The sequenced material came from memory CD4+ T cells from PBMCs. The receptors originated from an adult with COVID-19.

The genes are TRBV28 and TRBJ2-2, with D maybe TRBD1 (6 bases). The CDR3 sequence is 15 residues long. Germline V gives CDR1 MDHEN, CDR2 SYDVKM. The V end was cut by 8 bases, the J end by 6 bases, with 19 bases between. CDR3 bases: TGTGCCAGCCGCGGCCAGGGGTTGAGGGCCGGGGAGCTGTTTTTT. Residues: CASRGQGLRAGELFF.

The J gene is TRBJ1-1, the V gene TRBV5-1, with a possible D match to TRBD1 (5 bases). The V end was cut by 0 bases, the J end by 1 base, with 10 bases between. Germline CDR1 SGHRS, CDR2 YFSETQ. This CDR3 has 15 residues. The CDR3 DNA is TGCGCCAGCAGCTTGGCCGAGGGACGGAACACTGAAGCTTTCTTT. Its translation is CASSLAEGRNTEAFF.

CDR3: CSVGETQYF. CDR3 in DNA: TGCAGCGTTGGTGAGACCCAGTACTTC. This chain uses TRBV29-1 with TRBJ2-5; D unclear. Trimming cost V 4 bases and J 5 bases, with 2 bases left between them. The CDR3 is made up of 9 amino acids. From germline, CDR1 is SQVTM and CDR2 ANQGSEA.